The next 7 T cell receptor beta chains were all read from a single sample in a study of vaccination effects on CD4 cells after COVID-19. The protocol was immunoSEQ multiplex PCR, while the TCRdb copy is restricted to in-frame clones and leaves out a portion. Of roughly 42,000 clones in the sample, more than 60% were seen once. Antigen-specific CD4+ T cell clonotypes were called by their expansion after viral peptide-pool culture in ViraFEST. Upon completion of about ten days in culture, CD4+ T cells were isolated. Having tested negative for nucleocapsid antibodies, the vaccine recipients showed no prior SARS-CoV-2 infection. No antigen has been assigned to these receptors. Material: CD4+ T cells from PBMCs cultured with HCoV-OC43 spike peptides, obtained before COVID-19 vaccination. Subset here: HCoV-OC43 spike overlapping peptide pool stimulation. The receptor source for this set is a human donor who received a COVID-19 vaccine.

This sequence joins TRBV3-1 (or the pseudogene TRBV3-2) and TRBJ2-4; D call uncertain. Germline CDR1 reads LGHDT; CDR2 reads YNNKEL (reference sequence). The CDR3 is 14 residues long. Between the trimmed V and J ends, which lost 1 base and 0 bases, there was a span of 4 bases. CDR3 in amino acids: CASSQGLAKNIQYF. As DNA, the CDR3 is TGTGCCAGCAGCCAAGGACTAGCCAAAAACATTCAGTACTTC.

The chain recombines TRBV30 with TRBJ2-7; 8 bases align to TRBD1. In germline, CDR1 is GTSNPN, CDR2 SVGIG (reference sequence). J lost 6 bases, V lost 4 bases, and 14 bases had no gene match. The CDR3 has 15 residues. The CDR3, as DNA: TGTGCCTGGACTCCCATGCCGGGACAGGTCCTCGAGCAGTACTTC. Translated: CAWTPMPGQVLEQYF.

The chain has TRBV6-5 and TRBJ1-6; a weak D match, TRBD1 (6 bases). Germline CDR1 and CDR2: MNHEY and SVGAGI. The CDR3 spans 13 residues. The germline V and J ends were trimmed by 5 bases and 7 bases, with 9 bases remaining between them. CDR3 sequence: CASSPTGNSPLHF. Here the CDR3 DNA reads TGTGCCAGCAGTCCCACAGGGAATTCACCCCTCCACTTT.

This CDR3 reads CASSLNRGEGTDTQYF. The DNA of the CDR3 is TGCGCCAGCAGCTTGAACAGGGGGGAGGGCACAGATACGCAGTATTTT. The chain recombines TRBV5-1 with TRBJ2-3; 8 bases are shared with TRBD1. This CDR3 is built from 16 residues. The V and J ends lost 1 base and 1 base, in that order; junction bases with no gene match: 5. The germline V gene encodes CDR1 SGHRS and CDR2 YFSETQ.

The V and J genes are TRBV27 and TRBJ2-3, with a weak D call TRBD1 (6 bases). In germline, CDR1 is MNHEY, CDR2 SMNVEV (reference sequence). The CDR3 contains 16 residues. Trimming cost V 0 bases and J 0 bases, with 10 bases left between them. The CDR3 DNA follows: TGTGCCAGCAGTTTATCCCAACAGGGTAGCACAGATACGCAGTATTTT. As protein: CASSLSQQGSTDTQYF.

J is TRBJ2-2 and V is TRBV7-2; possibly TRBD2 for D (5 bases). CDR1 is SGHTA and CDR2 is FQGNSA in the germline V gene. Trimming took off 0 bases at V and 10 bases at J, with 9 bases between the two ends. The CDR3 has 13 residues. CDR3: CASSLAGRAELFF. In DNA, the CDR3 is TGTGCCAGCAGCTTAGCGGGGAGAGCGGAGCTGTTTTTT.

This clone was detected a few times. The chain carries TRBV9 and TRBJ1-2; D might be TRBD1 (5 bases). V was clipped by 0 bases and J by 2 bases, with 5 bases between them. This CDR3 contains 13 residues. In germline, CDR1 is SGDLS, CDR2 YYNGEE. CDR3 coding DNA: TGTGCCAGCAGCGTAGGGACAAACTATGGCTACACCTTC. It specifies CASSVGTNYGYTF.